Below, 15 T cell receptor beta chains from the same sample are listed, as sequenced in a study of immune characterization of retroperitoneal liposarcoma (dated by TCRdb to about 2019). The library was built by means of PCR. Sequenced using a NextSeq 500. TCRdb's own reprocessing of the public reads used fastp at Q25 and MiXCR and kept productive beta chains. Every distinct CDR3 protein forms one entry, paired with its most common genes and DNA. The sample table records some 10,000 distinct CDR3 sequences; roughly 29% of these occur just once. About 10% of the sample comes from the top ten. Sequencing input: tumor tissue. Receptors were obtained from a female donor with retroperitoneal liposarcoma.

This clonotype was recorded a few times. The chain couples TRBV12-3 or TRBV12-4 to TRBJ2-7, with no clear D. The CDR3 is made up of 13 amino acids. The V and J ends lost 3 bases and 0 bases respectively, with 6 bases between them. CDR3 amino acids: CASSFQVSYEQYF. CDR3 sequence (DNA): TGTGCCAGCAGTTTCCAGGTCTCCTACGAGCAGTACTTC.

In its sample, this clonotype is medium-sized. This chain uses TRBV6-1 with TRBJ2-5; TRBD2 matches at 9 bases. This CDR3 region has 15 residues. V was clipped by 5 bases and J by 0 bases; unmatched bases: 4. CDR1 MNHNS and CDR2 SASEGT come from the germline V gene. CDR3 protein: CASSSLAGNQETQYF. The CDR3 DNA is TGTGCCAGCAGTTCGCTAGCGGGGAACCAAGAGACCCAGTACTTC.

J is TRBJ2-5 and V is TRBV11-2; the match to TRBD2 covers 8 bases. The CDR3 totals 14 residues. V was pared by 8 bases and J by 11 bases, with 16 bases of the junction left unmatched. Germline loops: CDR1 SGHAT, CDR2 FQNNGV. The CDR3 sequence: CASAGPRGVWEQYF. The CDR3 DNA sequence: TGTGCCAGCGCCGGTCCGCGGGGGGTTTGGGAGCAGTACTTC.

V and J are TRBV6-6 and TRBJ2-3; 11 bases fit TRBD2. In germline, CDR1 is MNHNY, CDR2 SVGAGI (reference sequence). The CDR3 contains 15 residues. Trimming at V came to 7 bases and at J to 1 base, leaving 4 bases not matched to a gene. CDR3 DNA sequence: TGTGCCAGCAACTCGGGACTAGCGGGCACAGATACGCAGTATTTT. Translated, it gives CASNSGLAGTDTQYF.

The chain uses TRBV27 and TRBJ1-5, with D possibly TRBD1 on 5 matching bases. Trimming cost V 0 bases and J 8 bases, with 11 bases left between them. The length of the CDR3 is 14 residues. Germline values: CDR1 MNHEY, CDR2 SMNVEV (reference sequence). Here the CDR3 reads CASSLSAGMKPQHF. DNA of the CDR3: TGTGCCAGCAGTTTATCGGCAGGGATGAAGCCCCAGCATTTT.

In its sample, this clonotype was seen a few times. Germline is not matched at one junction end, which may reflect a read error. This chain uses TRBV11-2 with TRBJ2-2, with TRBD2 as a possible D gene (6 bases). CDR3 size: 14 residues. Germline values: CDR1 SGHAT, CDR2 FQNNGV. CDR3 in amino acids: CATKPGGGTGGLFF. CDR3 DNA sequence: TGTGCCACCAAGCCCGGGGGTGGCACCGGGGGGCTGTTTTTT. The whole variable domain, filled in from reference TRBV11-2 and TRBJ2-2, reads EAGVAQSPRYKIIEKRQSVAFWCNPISGHATLYWYQQILGQGPKLLIQFQNNGVVDDSQLPKDRFSAERLKGVDSTLKIQPAKLEDSAVYLCATKPGGGTGGLFFGEGSRLTVL.

The chain is built from TRBV10-1 and TRBJ1-1, with TRBD1 as a possible D gene (6 bases). V lost 2 bases and J 5 bases, leaving 12 bases between the germline ends. The CDR3 extends over 14 amino acids. Germline V gene lookup returns CDR1 WNHNN and CDR2 SYGVQD (reference sequence). The CDR3 DNA is TGCGCCAGCAGTGAGACCACAACAGGGACTGAAGCTTTCTTT. This translates into CASSETTTGTEAFF.

This clonotype counts as medium-sized. The chain couples TRBV7-8 to TRBJ2-7; TRBD1 matches at 9 bases. The CDR3 runs to 16 residues. Trimming removed 5 bases from V and 3 bases from J; junction bases left unmatched: 11. The germline V gene encodes CDR1 SGHVS and CDR2 FQNEAQ. The CDR3 reads CASSALHRGLDYEQYF. CDR3 DNA: TGTGCCAGCAGCGCCCTCCACAGGGGGCTTGACTACGAGCAGTACTTC.

The chain employs TRBV11-2 and TRBJ2-3; 7 nucleotides agree with TRBD2. CDR3 length: 18 residues. CDR1 SGHAT and CDR2 FQNNGV come from the germline V gene. Trimming at V came to 0 bases and at J to 0 bases, leaving 9 bases not matched to a gene. In DNA form, the CDR3 reads TGTGCCAGCAGCTTAGAGTCGTGGGGGGGTGTTAGCACAGATACGCAGTATTTT. Translated, it gives CASSLESWGGVSTDTQYF. Variable domain in full (rest from reference TRBV11-2 and TRBJ2-3): EAGVAQSPRYKIIEKRQSVAFWCNPISGHATLYWYQQILGQGPKLLIQFQNNGVVDDSQLPKDRFSAERLKGVDSTLKIQPAKLEDSAVYLCASSLESWGGVSTDTQYFGPGTRLTVL.

This sequence joins TRBV7-2 and TRBJ1-1; D might be TRBD1 (6 bases). The CDR3 has 12 residues. V was pared by 5 bases and J by 9 bases, with 13 bases between. Looked up from germline, CDR1 is SGHTA and CDR2 is FQGNSA. In DNA form, the CDR3 reads TGTGCCAGCAGCCGGGGGGCACCACAAGCTTTCTTT. It encodes CASSRGAPQAFF.

This clonotype came up a few times. J is TRBJ2-5 and V is TRBV12-3 or TRBV12-4; 7 bases agree with TRBD2. The DNA end is more similar to TRBJ2-1, so the J call may be wrong. CDR3 length: 11 residues. CDR3 loop: CASSIREGQFF. CDR3 bases: TGTGCCAGCAGTATCAGGGAGGGCCAGTTCTTC.

The genes are TRBV25-1 and TRBJ2-1, with D possibly being TRBD1 or TRBD2 (5 bases each). The CDR3 is 15 residues long. V was shortened by 7 bases and J by 10 bases, with 23 bases between the two germline ends. Per germline, CDR1 MGHDK and CDR2 SYGVNS. CDR3 DNA: TGTGCCAGCATGGGTTATGGGGGTGTTGATGGCGAGCAGTTCTTC. Amino acids: CASMGYGGVDGEQFF.

This clonotype was seen a few times. One junction end disagrees with the germline gene, perhaps due to a read error. This rearrangement joins TRBV11-2 to TRBJ2-1; 7 positions agree with TRBD1. The CDR3 length is 17 residues. CDR1 and CDR2 from the germline V gene are SGHAT and FQNNGV. The CDR3 coding sequence is TGTGCCAGCAGCCTAGACCAACCGGGACAGAGATCCTACGAGCAGTTCTTC. This codes for CASSLDQPGQRSYEQFF.

This sequence joins TRBV6-1 and TRBJ1-2; no firm D call. This CDR3 region has 15 residues. The V end was cut by 1 base, the J end by 3 bases, with 12 bases between. The germline gives CDR1 MNHNS, CDR2 SASEGT. Here the CDR3 reads CASSEEAYVDYGYTF. The CDR3 DNA reads as TGTGCCAGCAGTGAAGAAGCCTACGTGGACTATGGCTACACCTTC.

This clonotype was observed at least ten times. The V gene is TRBV7-2, the J gene TRBJ2-5; D is ambiguous. The closer fit of TRBJ2-7 to the DNA end suggests the J call may be wrong. The CDR3 spans 11 residues. Germline lookup yields CDR1 SGHTA and CDR2 FQGNSA. CDR3 nucleotides: TGTGCCAGCCGAACTTCCTACGAGCAGTACTTC. Protein: CASRTSYEQYF.